Listed below are T cell receptor beta chains from one sample, sequenced in a study of shared clonotypes between healthy human individuals. TCRdb's copy holds only in-frame clones and misses some; the assay was immunoSEQ multiplex PCR. The sample has over a million clones; roughly 96% are singletons. The material sequenced was naive CD4+ T cells sorted from blood. Source of these receptors: a man under 40 in good health. Both conserved end residues are trimmed from each CDR3. Some rows have no size entry. The others give once, few or many, or a class for an expanded clone.

cdr3_aa	v_call	j_call	clone_size
ASSIMREETQY	TRBV19	TRBJ2-5	.
ASSFQGLGNQPQH	TRBV27	TRBJ1-5	.
ASSSGQGWGNQPQH	TRBV28	TRBJ1-5	.
ASSLLVQSAVNQPQH	TRBV19	TRBJ1-5	.
ASREREFRYTQY	TRBV28	TRBJ2-3	.
SGTGRGSLGSNEQF	TRBV29-1	TRBJ2-1	.
ATSRDHLAVYNEQF	TRBV15	TRBJ2-1	.
AIDVGTAYGYT	TRBV28	TRBJ1-2	.
ASSGDTGELF	TRBV28	TRBJ2-2	.
ASGLAGANGELF	TRBV10-1	TRBJ2-2	.
ASSFPATGIGNTEAF	TRBV7-2	TRBJ1-1	.
ASSFVGDTEAF	TRBV7-9	TRBJ1-1	once
ASTPDETRRGYT	TRBV19	TRBJ1-2	.
ASSLTYEQY	TRBV28	TRBJ2-7	.
ASSVGTAKY	TRBV2	TRBJ2-5	.
ASSLTPYNEQF	TRBV28	TRBJ2-1	.
ASSGGRNTEAF	TRBV5-6	TRBJ1-1	.
ASSQLASNTDTQY	TRBV11-3	TRBJ2-3	.
ASSSNPGQNTEAF	TRBV28	TRBJ1-1	.
ASSFARGRSEQY	TRBV5-4	TRBJ2-7	.
AIGQGAYEQY	TRBV10-3	TRBJ2-7	.
ASSLVTGWAGELF	TRBV7-8	TRBJ2-2	.
ASRVGGDTQY	TRBV2	TRBJ2-3	.
ASSYRDRAYEQY	TRBV6-5	TRBJ2-7	.
ASSFETGARGNTIY	TRBV5-4	TRBJ1-3	.
ASSPLGAEQY	TRBV18	TRBJ2-7	.
ASSIKARVRSEQY	TRBV19	TRBJ2-7	.
ASSPQLLSTDTQY	TRBV7-7	TRBJ2-3	.
ASSQAGLTRTDTQY	TRBV4-1	TRBJ2-3	.
SATATDTQY	TRBV20-1	TRBJ2-3	.
ASRPTGGTQH	TRBV28	TRBJ1-5	.
ASSLTSGQNSAGELF	TRBV18	TRBJ2-2	.
ASSSRTGLAGGSGTDTQY	TRBV7-8	TRBJ2-3	.
ASSILAGGSSYNEQF	TRBV5-1	TRBJ2-1	.
ASSLGRTDEQY	TRBV7-2	TRBJ2-7	.
ASAVAKNIQY	TRBV28	TRBJ2-4	.